This is a list of T cell receptor beta chains from one sample in a study of blood T cells in healthy people across ages. TCRdb ran MiXCR on the 5' RACE reads and lists one entry per CDR3 protein. The sample lists roughly 1,500,000 distinct CDR3 sequences, around 35% occurring once. What was sequenced was blood. The receptor set was obtained from a woman younger than 45 in good health. The CDR3 runs from the conserved cysteine through the conserved F or W. The D gene is left open where the match is weak. Size tells how often a clone was seen (once, few, many) or the class of an expanded clone, and some rows leave it out.

D	V	J	size	DNA	CDR3
TRBD1	TRBV5-1	TRBJ2-7	many	TGCGCCAGCAGCCCCTTTGGACAGGGGGAGCAGTACTTC	CASSPFGQGEQYF
NA	TRBV29-1	TRBJ2-1	many	TGCAGCGTTGAAAGACCCGGATACAATGAGCAGTTCTTC	CSVERPGYNEQFF
TRBD1	TRBV10-3	TRBJ2-2	NA	TGTGCCGCCGGAGTAGGGGGCCCGTTAACCGGGGAGCTGTTTTTT	CAAGVGGPLTGELFF
NA	TRBV10-2	TRBJ1-2	NA	TGCGCCAGCAGTGAGGAGGGTAGCGACTATGGCTACACCTTC	CASSEEGSDYGYTF
NA	TRBV29-1	TRBJ2-7	many	TGCAGCGTTGAAGATTCGAGAGAGCAGTACTTC	CSVEDSREQYF
NA	TRBV29-1	TRBJ2-6	NA	TGCAGCGTTTCAGAGGCGCAGGCCAACGTCCTGACTTTC	CSVSEAQANVLTF
TRBD2	TRBV28	TRBJ2-7	few	TGTGCCACCCACTCCCTCCGGGAGGAACAGTACTTC	CATHSLREEQYF
NA	TRBV9	TRBJ2-5	NA	TGTGCCAGCAGCGTAGGGGATTCAGGGGCTGAGACCCAGTACTTC	CASSVGDSGAETQYF
NA	TRBV20-1	TRBJ2-7	NA	TGCAGTGCCAGACGAGGGGGTATTATCAACGAGCAGTACTTC	CSARRGGIINEQYF
NA	TRBV16	TRBJ1-1	few	TGTGCCAGCAGCCAATTCAGGGGAGGAACTGAAGCTTTCTTT	CASSQFRGGTEAFF
NA	TRBV12-3/TRBV12-4	TRBJ2-1	NA	TGTGCCAGCAGTTCCCTTCTCATAGACAATGAGCAGTTCTTC	CASSSLLIDNEQFF
TRBD1	TRBV4-1	TRBJ2-3	NA	TGCGCCAGCAGCCAGAGGGGACAGATCGGTTCAGATACGCAGTATTTT	CASSQRGQIGSDTQYF
TRBD2	TRBV20-1	TRBJ2-7	NA	TGCAGTGCTAGAGATGGGCGGGAGGGCCCCTACGAGCAGTACTTC	CSARDGREGPYEQYF
TRBD2	TRBV20-1	TRBJ2-3	NA	TGCAGTACCAGCTTGTGGCTAGCGGGACTCACAGATACGCAGTATTTT	CSTSLWLAGLTDTQYF
NA	TRBV15	TRBJ2-3	few	TGTGCCACCAGCAGAGTTGAAGATACGCAGTATTTT	CATSRVEDTQYF
NA	TRBV4-2	TRBJ2-7	NA	TGTGCCAGCAGCCAAGATGTAACCGGAATGGTGGCCTACGAGCAGTACTTC	CASSQDVTGMVAYEQYF
TRBD1	TRBV5-1	TRBJ2-7	NA	TGCGCCAGCAGCCCAGGACAGGGGGCTGCCTACGAGCAGTACTTC	CASSPGQGAAYEQYF
NA	TRBV9	TRBJ2-5	NA	TGTGCCAGCAGCGTAGCCCGGGGACACCCCCAAGAGACCCAGTACTTC	CASSVARGHPQETQYF
NA	TRBV29-1	TRBJ2-5	many	TGCAGCGTTTCAGGAGGAGAGACCCAGTACTTC	CSVSGGETQYF
TRBD1	TRBV20-1	TRBJ1-2	few	TGCAGTGCTAGAACCTTGGGACAGGGCCATGGCTACACCTTC	CSARTLGQGHGYTF
NA	TRBV2	TRBJ2-4	NA	TGTGCCAGCGGTTCGGAACTAGCCAAAAACATTCAGTACTTC	CASGSELAKNIQYF
NA	TRBV4-1	TRBJ2-1	NA	TGCGCCAGCAGCCGTGAAATAGGGGACTCCTACAACGAGCAGTTCTTC	CASSREIGDSYNEQFF
TRBD1	TRBV3-1	TRBJ1-2	few	TGTGCCAGCAGCCGGGGAGGGACAGACTATGGCTACACCTTC	CASSRGGTDYGYTF
NA	TRBV7-9	TRBJ1-1	once	TGTGCCAGCAGCTTAGCGGTATGGCAGAACACTGAAGCTTTCTTT	CASSLAVWQNTEAFF
NA	TRBV20-1	TRBJ1-2	many	TGCAGTGCTAGAGGGGACGGAAATTATGGCTACACCTTC	CSARGDGNYGYTF
NA	TRBV12-3/TRBV12-4	TRBJ2-4	few	TGTGCCAGCAGTTTCAGGAATAGCGGACGCAAAAACATTCAGTACTTC	CASSFRNSGRKNIQYF
TRBD2	TRBV7-3	TRBJ2-1	NA	TGTGCCAGCAGCTTCTTCGGGGGGGAAAATGAGCAGTTCTTC	CASSFFGGENEQFF
TRBD1	TRBV11-2	TRBJ1-2	NA	TGTGCCAGCAGCTTATTCCGGGACAGCCCTAACTATGGCTACACCTTC	CASSLFRDSPNYGYTF
TRBD1	TRBV28	TRBJ2-5	NA	TGTGCCAGCAGATTGTACAGGGGGCTGGAGGAGACCCAGTACTTC	CASRLYRGLEETQYF
NA	TRBV20-1	TRBJ2-7	NA	TGCAGTGCTATTTCCCGGGGAATCTCCTACGAGCAGTACTTC	CSAISRGISYEQYF
NA	TRBV20-1	TRBJ2-5	NA	TGCAGTGCTAGTAGTGACCCAGGGGTCGGGAGGGAGACCCAGTACTTC	CSASSDPGVGRETQYF
TRBD2	TRBV5-1	TRBJ2-5	many	TGTGCCAGCAGCGGGGGCCAAGAGACCCAGTACTTC	CASSGGQETQYF
TRBD2	TRBV20-1	TRBJ2-7	NA	TGCAGTGCTAGGCCTACTTTGGGACTAGCCCGAGACGAGCAGTACTTC	CSARPTLGLARDEQYF
NA	TRBV10-2	TRBJ1-6	NA	TGCGCCAGCAGTGAACAGGGAAACGTCTACTCACCCCTCCACTTT	CASSEQGNVYSPLHF
NA	TRBV7-9	TRBJ2-7	many	TGTGCCAGCAGCTTAGGGCAGGGGTTTGAGGAGCAGTACTTC	CASSLGQGFEEQYF
TRBD2	TRBV20-1	TRBJ2-5	few	TGCAGGGGGCTCAGCGGGAGGGCCTCCCGAGAGACCCAGTACTTC	CRGLSGRASRETQYF
TRBD1	TRBV20-1	TRBJ2-3	NA	TGCAGTGCTGTGACAGGGGGCACAGATACGCAGTATTTT	CSAVTGGTDTQYF
NA	TRBV6-6	TRBJ2-2	NA	TGTGCCAGCAGGGTCCGGGGGTCCGGGGAGCTGTTTTTT	CASRVRGSGELFF